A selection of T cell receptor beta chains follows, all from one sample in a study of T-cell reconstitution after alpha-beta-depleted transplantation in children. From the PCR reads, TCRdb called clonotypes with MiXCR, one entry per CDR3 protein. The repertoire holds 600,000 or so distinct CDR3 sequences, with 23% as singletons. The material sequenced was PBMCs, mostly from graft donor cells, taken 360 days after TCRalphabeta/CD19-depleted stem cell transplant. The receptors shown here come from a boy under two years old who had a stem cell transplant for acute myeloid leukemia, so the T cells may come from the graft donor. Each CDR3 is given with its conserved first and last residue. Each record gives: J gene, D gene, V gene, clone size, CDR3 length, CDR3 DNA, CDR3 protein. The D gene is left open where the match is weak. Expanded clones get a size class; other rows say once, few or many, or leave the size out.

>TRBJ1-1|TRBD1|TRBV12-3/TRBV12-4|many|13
TGTGCCAGCAGTACCACGACAGGGTGGAAATCTTTCTTT
CASSTTTGWKSFF
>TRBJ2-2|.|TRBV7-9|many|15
TGTGCCAGCAGCTTATATACCGCGAACACCGGGGAGCTGTTTTTT
CASSLYTANTGELFF
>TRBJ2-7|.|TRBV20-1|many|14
TGCAGTGCTAGTATGCGGGGCAGCTCCTACGAGCAGTACTTC
CSASMRGSSYEQYF
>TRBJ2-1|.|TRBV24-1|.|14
TGTGCCACCATTCCAGGGAAGTCCTACAATGAGCAGTTCTTC
CATIPGKSYNEQFF
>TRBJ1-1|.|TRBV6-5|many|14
TGTGCCAGCAGTACTACCTTGATGAACACTGAAGCTTTCTTT
CASSTTLMNTEAFF
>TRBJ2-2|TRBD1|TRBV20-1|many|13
TGCAGTGCTAGGACAGGGTGGGCCGGGGAGCTGTTTTTT
CSARTGWAGELFF
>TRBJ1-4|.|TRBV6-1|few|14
TGTGCCAGCAGTGCGGGGAGATTAGATGAAAAACTGTTTTTT
CASSAGRLDEKLFF
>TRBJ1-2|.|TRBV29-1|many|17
TGCAGCGTTGAAGGAGGGAAACAGGGCCTTACTAACTATGGCTACACCTTC
CSVEGGKQGLTNYGYTF
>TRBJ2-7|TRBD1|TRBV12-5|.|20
TGTGCTAGTGGTTTGGTTTCCCAAACAGGGGGCAAAGGAGGCTCCTACGAGCAGTACTTC
CASGLVSQTGGKGGSYEQYF
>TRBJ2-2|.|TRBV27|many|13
TGTGCCAGCAGTTTAAGTCGCTACGGGGAGCTGTTTTTT
CASSLSRYGELFF
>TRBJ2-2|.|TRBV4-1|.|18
TGCGCCAGCAGCCAAGAGAGGCCTAGGGGGAGGAACACCGGGGAGCTGTTTTTT
CASSQERPRGRNTGELFF
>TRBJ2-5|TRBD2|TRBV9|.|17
TGTGCCAGCAGCCCGGGGACTAGCGGGGCTTACGGAGAGACCCAGTACTTC
CASSPGTSGAYGETQYF
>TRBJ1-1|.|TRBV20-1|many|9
TGCAGTGCCCACGCAGGTGCTTTCTTT
CSAHAGAFF
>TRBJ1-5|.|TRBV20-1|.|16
TGCAGTGCTAGGGGAGGACTGCCGGGAGGGAGTCAGCCCCAGCATTTT
CSARGGLPGGSQPQHF
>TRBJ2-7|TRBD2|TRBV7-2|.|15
TGTGCCAGCAGCTTATTTAGCGGGCAGGCCTACGAGCAGTACTTC
CASSLFSGQAYEQYF
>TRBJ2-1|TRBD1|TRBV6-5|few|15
TGTGCCAGCAGTTACTCGGCAGGGGGACACAATGAGCAGTTCTTC
CASSYSAGGHNEQFF
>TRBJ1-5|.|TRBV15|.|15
TGTGCCACCAGCAGAGTTTGGTCAGGCAGTCAGCCCCAGCATTTT
CATSRVWSGSQPQHF
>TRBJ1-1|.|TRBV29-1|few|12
TGCAGCGCTGACAGACTGGACACTGAAGCTTTCTTT
CSADRLDTEAFF
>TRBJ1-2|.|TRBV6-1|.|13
TGTGCCAGCAGTCAGGGTCGAAATTATGGCTACACCTTC
CASSQGRNYGYTF
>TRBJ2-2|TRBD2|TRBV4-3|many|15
TGCGCCAGCAGAGAGAGCGGGGGGTTTACCGGGGAGCTGTTTTTT
CASRESGGFTGELFF
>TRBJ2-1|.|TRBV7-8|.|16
TGTGCCAGCAGCGTTAGGAGGGGGGGCAGCTTAATTAGGCAGTTCTTC
CASSVRRGGSLIRQFF
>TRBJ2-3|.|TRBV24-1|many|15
TGTGCCACCAGTGACCTACTAGCTGTTGATGATACGCAGTATTTT
CATSDLLAVDDTQYF
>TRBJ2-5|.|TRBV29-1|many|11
TGCAGCGTTGCAGGCCAAGAGACCCAGTACTTC
CSVAGQETQYF
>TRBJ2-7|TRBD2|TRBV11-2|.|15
TGTGCCAGCAGCTCCCTAGCGGGGGGGACCTACGAGCAGTACTTC
CASSSLAGGTYEQYF
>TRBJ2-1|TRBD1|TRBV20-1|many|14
TGCAGTGCTATCCGGTCAGAAGGGACAGGTGAGCAGTTCTTC
CSAIRSEGTGEQFF
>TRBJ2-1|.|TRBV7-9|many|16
TGTGCCAGCAGCTCTAGGGCGGGGCCCTCCTACAATGAGCAGTTCTTC
CASSSRAGPSYNEQFF
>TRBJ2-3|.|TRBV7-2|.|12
TGTGCCAGCAGCTTAGATACGTATACGCAGTATTTT
CASSLDTYTQYF
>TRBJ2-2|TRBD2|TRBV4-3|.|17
TGCGCCAGCAGCCAAGATAGCCCGGCTAGCGGGTCCGGGGAGCTGTTTTTT
CASSQDSPASGSGELFF
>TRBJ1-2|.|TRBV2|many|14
TGTGCCAGCAGTGTGGGGTCACCTAGTTTGGGCTACACCTTC
CASSVGSPSLGYTF
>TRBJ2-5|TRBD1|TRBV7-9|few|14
TGTGCCAGCAGCTTCGGACAGGGGAAAGAGACCCAGTACTTC
CASSFGQGKETQYF
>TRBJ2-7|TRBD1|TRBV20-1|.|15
TGCAGTGCTAGAGGAAAGGCAGGGGGCTCCTACGAGCAGTACTTC
CSARGKAGGSYEQYF
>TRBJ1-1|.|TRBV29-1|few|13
TGCAGCGCATGGACATACCAGAACACTGAAGCTTTCTTT
CSAWTYQNTEAFF
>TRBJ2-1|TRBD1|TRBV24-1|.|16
TGTGCCACCAGTGACCGAGCCGGGACAGGGGTAAATGAGCAGTTCTTC
CATSDRAGTGVNEQFF
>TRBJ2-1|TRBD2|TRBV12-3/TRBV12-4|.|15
TGTGCCAGCAGTTTAGCTAGCGGGGCTGCCAATGAGCAGTTCTTC
CASSLASGAANEQFF
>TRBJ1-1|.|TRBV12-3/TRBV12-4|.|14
TGTGCCAGCAGTTCCCAGGTCATGAACACTGAAGCTTTCTTT
CASSSQVMNTEAFF
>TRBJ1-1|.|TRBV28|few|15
TGTGCCAGCAGTCCAAACAGGGTCATGAACACTGAAGCTTTCTTT
CASSPNRVMNTEAFF
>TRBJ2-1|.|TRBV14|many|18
TGTGCCAGCAGCCCCCTCGTGGGGGACCTCAGGAGGTGGAATGAGCAGTTCTTC
CASSPLVGDLRRWNEQFF
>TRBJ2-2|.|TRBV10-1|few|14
TGCGCCAGCGCCCCGACTAGAACGGCCGGGGAGCTGTTTTTT
CASAPTRTAGELFF
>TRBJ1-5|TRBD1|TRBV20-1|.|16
TGCAGTGCTAGAGATGGGGACAGGGCATTCAATCAGCCCCAGCATTTT
CSARDGDRAFNQPQHF